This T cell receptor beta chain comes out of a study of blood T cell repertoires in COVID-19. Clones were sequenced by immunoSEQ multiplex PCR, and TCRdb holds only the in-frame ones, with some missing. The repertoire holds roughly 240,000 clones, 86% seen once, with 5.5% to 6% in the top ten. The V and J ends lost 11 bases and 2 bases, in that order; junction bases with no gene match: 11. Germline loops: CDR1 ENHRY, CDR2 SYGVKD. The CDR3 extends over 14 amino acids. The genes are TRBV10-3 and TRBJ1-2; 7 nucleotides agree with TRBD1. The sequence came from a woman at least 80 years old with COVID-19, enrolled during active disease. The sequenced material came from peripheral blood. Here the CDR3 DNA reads TGTGCCGTGGGTGACAGGGATACCAACTATGGCTACACCTTC. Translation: CAVGDRDTNYGYTF.